This TCR beta chain was retrieved from a study of T-cell memory formation after mild COVID-19. The table lists this clonotype with a few counts. The V end lost 4 bases, the J end lost 4 bases, and 2 bases lay between the germline ends. Germline V gene lookup returns CDR1 SEHNR and CDR2 FQNEAQ (reference sequence). The CDR3 totals 11 residues. One entry per CDR3 protein results from TCRdb running MiXCR on the 5' RACE reads. The sample consists of 58,000 or so distinct CDR3 sequences, 28% of them appearing once. The TCR originated in a man aged 18-30 years who had mild COVID-19 (a few samples of this study predate the infection). Cell type and time point are not known. The sample was PBMCs or a T cell subset sorted from them (not recorded which). V and J are TRBV7-9 and TRBJ2-1; D gene unclear. CDR3 protein: CASSYYNEQFF. CDR3 sequence (DNA): TGTGCCAGCAGCTATTACAATGAGCAGTTCTTC.